The 27 T cell receptor beta chains below all came from one sample that was sequenced in a study of CD8+CD57+ T cells in acquired aplastic anemia. The sequenced patients had an expansion of CD8+CD57+ cells seen by flow cytometry. Genomic DNA constituted the template upon which TCR beta VDJ and CDR3 profiling was performed. TCRdb re-called the reads through MiXCR, storing one row per CDR3 protein. The sample records about 120,000 distinct CDR3 sequences, about 50% being singletons. The sample comprised sorted CD4+, CD8+, or CD8+CD57+ T cells (not recorded which) from PBMCs. These receptors were collected from a human donor with aplastic anemia.

This clonotype came up many times. The V and J genes are TRBV5-1 and TRBJ1-2; D gene unclear. V dropped 2 bases and J dropped 4 bases, with 12 bases sitting between them. The CDR3 loop spans 14 amino acids. Germline CDR1 is SGHRS and CDR2 is YFSETQ. CDR3 nucleotide sequence: TGCGCCAGCAGCTTAGGACGCGGCGGCTATGGCTACACCTTC. Its translation: CASSLGRGGYGYTF.

V usage is TRBV2 and J usage is TRBJ1-2; D gene ambiguous. The CDR3 contains 13 residues. Trimming cost V 4 bases and J 6 bases, with 12 bases left between them. Germline loops: CDR1 SNHLY, CDR2 FYNNEI. CDR3 sequence: CASSGTFWHGYTF. CDR3 DNA sequence: TGTGCCAGCAGTGGAACCTTCTGGCATGGCTACACCTTC. The full variable domain, with the rest looked up from reference TRBV2 and TRBJ1-2, is EPEVTQTPSHQVTQMGQEVILRCVPISNHLYFYWYRQILGQKVEFLVSFYNNEISEKSEIFDDQFSVERPDGSNFTLKIRSTKLEDSAMYFCASSGTFWHGYTFGSGTRLTVV.

J is TRBJ2-3 and V is TRBV10-3, with 9 bases aligning to TRBD2. The CDR3 totals 12 residues. CDR1 ENHRY and CDR2 SYGVKD come from the germline V gene. V shed 6 bases and J 10 bases; nucleotides not matched to a gene: 5. The CDR3 nucleotides read TGTGCCATCAGCCGGACTAGCGAGTCGCAGTATTTT. It encodes CAISRTSESQYF.

This clonotype was counted ten times or more. This chain uses TRBV7-9 with TRBJ2-1; D call uncertain. V lost 1 base and J lost 7, with 14 bases in between. The CDR3 has 15 residues. Germline values: CDR1 SEHNR, CDR2 FQNEAQ (reference sequence). The CDR3 nucleotides are TGTGCCAGCAGCTTAGGCCTCACGTTTAATAATGAGCAGTTCTTC. It yields the protein CASSLGLTFNNEQFF.

The chain carries TRBV24-1 and TRBJ1-2; D remains ambiguous. The V end was cut by 10 bases, the J end by 5 bases, with 13 bases between. CDR3 length equals 12 residues. Germline CDR1 and CDR2: KGHDR and SFDVKD. DNA of the CDR3: TGTGCCACGAGCCCAGGAGGTTATGGCTACACCTTC. Its protein product is CATSPGGYGYTF.

CDR3 DNA: TGTGCCAGCAGTTACGGACAGCTTTACGAGCAGTACTTC. It specifies CASSYGQLYEQYF. The gene calls are TRBV6-5 and TRBJ2-7, with a tentative D call TRBD1 (6 bases). V was shortened by 2 bases and J by 4 bases, with 9 bases between the two germline ends. CDR1 and CDR2 (germline): MNHEY, SVGAGI. The CDR3 has 13 residues.

This rearrangement joins TRBV29-1 to TRBJ2-1, with D possibly matching TRBD2 (5 bases). CDR3 length equals 10 residues. Germline CDR1 and CDR2: SQVTM and ANQGSEA. Trimming left V 7 bases short and J 5 bases short, with 6 bases between. CDR3 region: CSAGDNEQFF. The CDR3 nucleotides are TGCAGCGCCGGGGACAATGAGCAGTTCTTC.

The chain couples TRBV4-1 to TRBJ2-2; D possibly uses TRBD1 or TRBD2 (6 bases each). The V and J ends lost 0 bases and 4 bases respectively, with 21 bases between them. This CDR3 region has 19 residues. CDR1 is MGHRA and CDR2 is YSYEKL in the germline V gene. The CDR3 DNA follows: TGCGCCAGCAGCCAAGAAGGCGGGAATACGGGGGCTGGCACCGGGGAGCTGTTTTTT. This sequence encodes CASSQEGGNTGAGTGELFF.

V and J are TRBV24-1 and TRBJ1-5, with unresolved D. Between the trimmed V and J ends, which lost 7 bases and 6 bases, there was a span of 3 bases. This CDR3 spans 10 amino acids. Germline V CDR1 and CDR2: KGHDR, SFDVKD. In DNA, the CDR3 is TGTGCCACCAGGGTTCAGCCCCAGCATTTT. Translating gives CATRVQPQHF.

The sample holds one count of this clonotype. The chain joins TRBV9 to TRBJ1-6, with a possible D match to TRBD1 (5 bases). V was shortened by 0 bases and J by 8 bases, with 12 bases between the two germline ends. The CDR3 sequence is 15 residues long. Germline V lookup: CDR1 SGDLS, CDR2 YYNGEE. The chain's CDR3 is CASSVGGSRDSPLHF. In nucleotides, the CDR3 is TGTGCCAGCAGCGTAGGGGGCTCAAGAGATTCACCCCTCCACTTT.

With respect to this clonotype: This may come from a read error, since a much larger clone is one base off. The chain recombines TRBV24-1 with TRBJ2-2; either TRBD1 or TRBD2 may fit D (7 bases each). Germline assignment: CDR1 KGHDR and CDR2 SFDVKD. This CDR3 has 14 residues. V was pared by 8 bases and J by 4 bases, with 13 bases between. For the CDR3, the DNA is TGTGCCACCACAGGGGGGGGGGCCACCGGGGAGCTGTTTTTT. Amino acid sequence: CATTGGGATGELFF.

The sample holds a few counts of this clonotype. CDR3 protein: CASSHPYTKQETQYF. For the CDR3, the DNA is TGTGCCAGCAGCCACCCATATACCAAACAAGAGACCCAGTACTTC. The rearrangement joins TRBV3-1 to TRBJ2-5; the D is unclear. This CDR3 is built from 15 residues. V was shortened by 3 bases and J by 2 bases, with 13 bases between the two germline ends. Germline-derived CDR1 and CDR2 are LGHDT and YNNKEL (reference sequence).

CDR3 amino acids: CASSLGGPLETQYF. The DNA of the CDR3 is TGTGCCAGCAGCTTAGGCGGGCCCCTCGAGACCCAGTACTTC. The chain recombines TRBV2 with TRBJ2-5; D might be TRBD2 (5 bases). CDR1 SNHLY and CDR2 FYNNEI come from the germline V gene. The CDR3 spans 14 residues. Trimming took off 6 bases at V and 5 bases at J, with 16 bases between the two ends.

V gene TRBV20-1 combines with J gene TRBJ1-2, with 8 nucleotides matching TRBD1. This CDR3 is 14 amino acids long. From germline, CDR1 is DFQATT and CDR2 SNEGSKA (reference sequence). V trimming: 6 bases; J trimming: 4 bases; junction bases outside the gene matches: 10. The CDR3 region has the DNA TGCAGTGCGGCATCAGGGGGCGTAAGCTATGGCTACACCTTC. Amino acids: CSAASGGVSYGYTF.

The table lists this clonotype with a few counts. The genes are TRBV24-1 and TRBJ2-1; D may be TRBD1 (5 bases). The V gene's germline CDR1 is KGHDR and CDR2 SFDVKD. V lost 9 bases and J lost 9, with 14 bases in between. The CDR3 is 12 amino acids. The CDR3 coding sequence is TGTGCCACCGCAGGGTGGGTGGGTGAGCAGTTCTTC. Protein product: CATAGWVGEQFF.

This chain links TRBV2 with TRBJ2-5; the D gene could be TRBD1 or TRBD2 (5 bases each). Germline V gene data show CDR1 as SNHLY and CDR2 as FYNNEI. The CDR3 consists of 13 residues. Trimming took off 6 bases at V and 9 bases at J, with 17 bases between the two ends. The CDR3 nucleotides read TGTGCCAGCAGCGATGGGCGACTGGGGGCCCAGTACTTC. Translation gives CASSDGRLGAQYF.

This clonotype was recorded a few times. The chain uses TRBV29-1 and TRBJ2-7, with 8 nucleotides matching TRBD1. CDR3 length: 13 amino acids. Germline loops: CDR1 SQVTM, CDR2 ANQGSEA. V lost 6 bases and J lost 6; bases outside the gene matches: 10. The CDR3 sequence is CSVLLTGESEQYF. CDR3 nucleotide sequence: TGCAGCGTCCTTCTGACAGGGGAGTCCGAGCAGTACTTC.

This clonotype was observed at least ten times. The chain couples TRBV20-1 to TRBJ1-1; D perhaps matches TRBD1 (6 bases). Trimming removed 3 bases at V and 4 bases at J, with 12 bases between. This CDR3 has 13 residues. Germline CDR1 DFQATT, CDR2 SNEGSKA (reference sequence). The CDR3 DNA sequence: TGCAGTGCTAGCGAGGGGGGCGGCACTGAAGCTTTCTTT. It codes for CSASEGGGTEAFF.

The CDR3 nucleotides are TGTGCCACCAGCAGAGACGGGGGGAATTCACCCCTCCACTTT. Translated: CATSRDGGNSPLHF. The chain is built from TRBV15 and TRBJ1-6, with D possibly being TRBD1 (5 bases). CDR1 LNHNV and CDR2 YYDKDF come from the germline V gene (reference sequence). This CDR3 has 14 amino acids. Trimming removed 0 bases at V and 7 bases at J, with 7 bases between.

Many counts were recorded for this clonotype. This chain connects TRBV24-1 to TRBJ2-5, with 7 bases lining up with TRBD2. This CDR3 comprises 12 residues. Trimming at V came to 6 bases and at J to 5 bases, leaving 2 bases not matched to a gene. Germline V gene sequence: CDR1 KGHDR, CDR2 SFDVKD. CDR3 sequence reads: CATSSGMETQYF. Here the CDR3 DNA reads TGTGCCACCAGTAGCGGGATGGAGACCCAGTACTTC.

The rearrangement uses TRBV7-3 and TRBJ2-2; tentatively, D is TRBD1 (5 bases). The germline V gene has CDR1 SGHTA and CDR2 FQGTGA. Trimming pared 5 bases from V and 6 bases from J, leaving 10 bases between. The CDR3 has 13 amino acids. The CDR3 loop is CASSGRDSGELFF. The CDR3 nucleotides are TGTGCCAGCAGCGGCAGGGATTCCGGGGAGCTGTTTTTT.

This clonotype was seen a single time. In DNA form, the CDR3 reads TGTGCCACCAGCAGAGGGGGGGGACAAACCTACAATGAGCAGTTCTTC. It codes for CATSRGGGQTYNEQFF. The J gene is TRBJ2-1, the V gene TRBV15; D may be TRBD2 (7 bases). The ends were cut back, 1 base at V and 2 bases at J, with 12 bases in the middle. This CDR3 contains 16 residues. Germline V gives CDR1 LNHNV, CDR2 YYDKDF (reference sequence).

The chain carries TRBV6-1 and TRBJ1-1; no firm D call. Germline loops: CDR1 MNHNS, CDR2 SASEGT. The V gene lost 5 bases and the J gene lost 3 bases, with 10 bases spanning the gap. The CDR3 consists of 13 residues. CDR3: CASSKEVYTEAFF. DNA for the CDR3: TGTGCCAGCAGTAAAGAGGTGTACACTGAAGCTTTCTTT.

This clonotype has only a few counts. The chain links TRBV2 to TRBJ1-5, with D uncertain. V dropped 6 bases and J dropped 1 base, with 10 bases sitting between them. The CDR3 runs 14 residues. CDR1 SNHLY and CDR2 FYNNEI come from the germline V gene. The CDR3: CASSPFGSNQPQHF. Written as DNA, the CDR3 is TGTGCCAGCAGCCCCTTCGGGAGCAATCAGCCCCAGCATTTT. Full variable domain (outside the CDR3, taken from reference TRBV2 and TRBJ1-5): EPEVTQTPSHQVTQMGQEVILRCVPISNHLYFYWYRQILGQKVEFLVSFYNNEISEKSEIFDDQFSVERPDGSNFTLKIRSTKLEDSAMYFCASSPFGSNQPQHFGDGTRLSIL.

This clonotype has at least ten counts. The chain is built from TRBV9 and TRBJ2-5, with 14 bases matching TRBD2. Germline CDR1 and CDR2: SGDLS and YYNGEE. J was trimmed by 9 bases and V by 4 bases; bases with no gene match: 5. The CDR3 length is 14 residues. The CDR3 loop is CASSPPGLAGAQYF. CDR3 in DNA: TGTGCCAGCAGCCCGCCGGGACTAGCGGGGGCCCAGTACTTC.

This clonotype has ten or more counts. The chain employs TRBV10-3 and TRBJ1-5; D may be TRBD1 (5 bases). Germline loops: CDR1 ENHRY, CDR2 SYGVKD. Trimming pared 10 bases from V and 1 base from J, leaving 14 bases between. This CDR3 region has 14 residues. The CDR3 here is CATKGEGSNQPQHF. The CDR3 region has the DNA TGTGCCACCAAAGGGGAAGGAAGCAATCAGCCCCAGCATTTT.

The chain joins TRBV2 to TRBJ2-7, with D perhaps matching TRBD2 (6 bases). This CDR3 is 14 amino acids long. Germline V gene lookup returns CDR1 SNHLY and CDR2 FYNNEI. V was pared by 10 bases and J by 1 base, with 17 bases between. The DNA for the CDR3 is TGTGCCATCACGGAGGGCGCCGGGTCCTACGAGCAGTACTTC. Its protein is CAITEGAGSYEQYF.